The 30 T cell receptor beta chains in this list originate from one sample, sequenced in a study of shared clonotypes between healthy human individuals. TCRdb's table, derived via immunoSEQ multiplex PCR, lists solely in-frame clones and lacks some. The sample records some 2,000,000 clones, nearly 97% being singletons. Sequenced input: naive CD4+ T cells sorted from blood. Specified subset: CD45RA+ positively selected. All receptors come from a man between 18 and 29 years old in good health.

This sequence joins TRBV5-6 and TRBJ1-2; D is unclear. Trimming removed 2 bases from V and 4 bases from J, with 12 bases in between. The CDR3 contains 14 residues. Germline loops: CDR1 SGHDT, CDR2 YYEEEE. CDR3 region: CASSLVKKAYGYTF. Written as DNA, the CDR3 is TGTGCCAGCAGCTTAGTGAAAAAAGCCTATGGCTACACCTTC. Combining the CDR3 with reference TRBV5-6 and TRBJ1-2 gives the whole variable domain DAGVTQSPTHLIKTRGQQVTLRCSPKSGHDTVSWYQQALGQGPQFIFQYYEEEERQRGNFPDRFSGHQFPNYSSELNVNALLLGDSALYLCASSLVKKAYGYTFGSGTRLTVV.

The CDR3 protein is CASSSLGAQETNTEAFF. The CDR3 coding sequence is TGTGCCAGCAGCTCCCTCGGGGCACAGGAGACGAACACTGAAGCTTTCTTT. The chain has TRBV21-1 and TRBJ1-1. TRBV21-1 is labeled a pseudogene. The CDR3 is made up of 17 amino acids.

The chain employs TRBV18 and TRBJ1-1; D ambiguous. Germline CDR1 is KGHSH and CDR2 is LQKENI. The CDR3 has 14 residues. Trimming took 3 bases from V and 5 from J, leaving 13 bases between them. The CDR3 protein is CASSPEPERTEAFF. For the CDR3, the DNA is TGTGCCAGCTCACCTGAACCGGAGAGGACTGAAGCTTTCTTT.

The CDR3 loop is CAWSRQVLPTEKLFF. DNA for the CDR3: TGTGCCTGGAGTAGACAGGTCCTCCCGACCGAAAAACTGTTTTTT. The chain couples TRBV30 to TRBJ1-4, with a tentative D call TRBD1 (6 bases). Trimming removed 2 bases from V and 8 bases from J, with 18 bases in between. The CDR3 loop spans 15 amino acids. Germline CDR1 and CDR2: GTSNPN and SVGIG (reference sequence). The complete variable domain, with remaining parts taken from reference TRBV30 and TRBJ1-4, reads SQTIHQWPATLVQPVGSPLSLECTVEGTSNPNLYWYRQAAGRGLQLLFYSVGIGQISSEVPQNLSASRPQDRQFILSSKKLLLSDSGFYLCAWSRQVLPTEKLFFGSGTQLSVL.

The table lists this clone with a count of one. The chain links TRBV4-2 to TRBJ2-3; 7 bases align to TRBD2. Per germline, CDR1 LGHNA and CDR2 YNFKEQ. The V segment lost 3 bases and the J segment 0 bases; nucleotides outside the gene matches: 3. This CDR3 is 15 amino acids long. CDR3 in amino acids: CASSQRGSSTDTQYF. The CDR3 nucleotides are TGTGCCAGCAGCCAGCGGGGGTCCAGCACAGATACGCAGTATTTT.

This chain links TRBV2 with TRBJ2-2; 7 positions match TRBD2. The junction had 9 bases not matched to a gene; V was cut back by 11 bases and J by 3 bases. Germline assignment: CDR1 SNHLY and CDR2 FYNNEI. The CDR3 covers 14 residues. The CDR3, as DNA: TGTGCCGCCGCGTGGGGAGGGGACACCGGGGAGCTGTTTTTT. Protein sequence: CAAAWGGDTGELFF. Variable domain in full (rest from reference TRBV2 and TRBJ2-2): EPEVTQTPSHQVTQMGQEVILRCVPISNHLYFYWYRQILGQKVEFLVSFYNNEISEKSEIFDDQFSVERPDGSNFTLKIRSTKLEDSAMYFCAAAWGGDTGELFFGEGSRLTVL.

The chain employs TRBV5-1 and TRBJ1-2; 7 bases match TRBD1. Trimming cost V 0 bases and J 0 bases; bases outside gene matches: 11. CDR1 SGHRS and CDR2 YFSETQ come from the germline V gene. The CDR3 is 18 amino acids. The CDR3 nucleotides read TGCGCCAGCAGCTTGGCCCCACCGGGACAGACTACTAACTATGGCTACACCTTC. Protein sequence: CASSLAPPGQTTNYGYTF. The variable domain in full, with the rest retrieved from reference TRBV5-1 and TRBJ1-2, is KAGVTQTPRYLIKTRGQQVTLSCSPISGHRSVSWYQQTPGQGLQFLFEYFSETQRNKGNFPGRFSGRQFSNSRSEMNVSTLELGDSALYLCASSLAPPGQTTNYGYTFGSGTRLTVV.

A word on this clone: Other DNA sequences in the sample encode the same CDR3. V is TRBV5-1 and J is TRBJ2-1, with 10 nucleotides matching TRBD1. The CDR3 totals 14 residues. Germline V lookup: CDR1 SGHRS, CDR2 YFSETQ. With V trimmed by 0 bases and J by 7 bases, 1 base remained unmatched. Here the CDR3 reads CASSLGDRGNEQFF. As DNA, the CDR3 is TGCGCCAGCAGCTTGGGGGACAGGGGAAATGAGCAGTTCTTC.

The chain uses TRBV5-1 and TRBJ2-5; D uncertain. The germline V gene has CDR1 SGHRS and CDR2 YFSETQ. The CDR3 length is 14 residues. The V end was cut by 0 bases, the J end by 4 bases, with 10 bases between. The CDR3 spells CASSLERSGETQYF. In nucleotides, the CDR3 is TGCGCCAGCAGCTTGGAACGGAGTGGAGAGACCCAGTACTTC.

This clone was seen a single time. The chain couples TRBV11-2 to TRBJ1-5, with no clear D. The CDR3 contains 13 residues. The germline V gene has CDR1 SGHAT and CDR2 FQNNGV. V was shortened by 2 bases and J by 5 bases, with 7 bases between the two germline ends. The CDR3: CASSLIQDQPQHF. The DNA of the CDR3 is TGTGCCAGCAGCTTAATCCAGGATCAGCCCCAGCATTTT.

V usage is TRBV5-1 and J usage is TRBJ2-7, with 9 bases fitting TRBD1. V lost 4 bases to trimming and J lost 2 bases; unmatched junction nucleotides: 7. The CDR3 is made up of 15 amino acids. Germline-derived CDR1 and CDR2 are SGHRS and YFSETQ. CDR3 sequence reads: CASSTRQGDTYEQYF. CDR3 DNA sequence: TGCGCCAGCAGCACCCGACAGGGGGACACCTACGAGCAGTACTTC.

CDR3 residues: CASSERQGGEKLFF. CDR3 DNA sequence: TGTGCCAGCTCGGAAAGACAGGGAGGTGAAAAACTGTTTTTT. This chain connects TRBV18 to TRBJ1-4, with 7 bases matching TRBD1. The V and J ends lost 6 bases and 7 bases, in that order; junction bases with no gene match: 8. Germline V CDR1 and CDR2: KGHSH, LQKENI. The CDR3 covers 14 residues.

The chain is built from TRBV30 and TRBJ1-2, with D possibly matching TRBD1 (5 bases). Germline V gene lookup returns CDR1 GTSNPN and CDR2 SVGIG (reference sequence). Trimming took 4 bases from V and 2 from J, leaving 17 bases between them. This CDR3 region has 15 residues. The CDR3 sequence is CAWITPGRANYGYTF. The CDR3 DNA follows: TGTGCCTGGATCACCCCGGGCAGGGCCAACTATGGCTACACCTTC.

Written as DNA, the CDR3 is TGTGCCATCAGTGCGGGAGGGACGGCGGTAACTGAAGCTTTCTTT. This sequence encodes CAISAGGTAVTEAFF. This rearrangement joins TRBV10-3 to TRBJ1-1; D may be TRBD1 (5 bases). CDR3 length: 15 amino acids. V lost 4 bases to trimming and J lost 5 bases, with 17 bases between them. Germline V CDR1 and CDR2: ENHRY, SYGVKD.

J is TRBJ2-7 and V is TRBV30; 9 nucleotides align to TRBD2. The CDR3 sequence is 14 residues long. Germline CDR1 is GTSNPN and CDR2 is SVGIG (reference sequence). J was trimmed by 6 bases and V by 5 bases; bases with no gene match: 11. CDR3 nucleotides: TGTGCCTGGGGACTAGCGCTAACTGGTTCCGAGCAGTACTTC. Translation: CAWGLALTGSEQYF. Based on the CDR3 plus reference TRBV30 and TRBJ2-7, the full variable domain is SQTIHQWPATLVQPVGSPLSLECTVEGTSNPNLYWYRQAAGRGLQLLFYSVGIGQISSEVPQNLSASRPQDRQFILSSKKLLLSDSGFYLCAWGLALTGSEQYFGPGTRLTVT.

The genes are TRBV6-5 and TRBJ1-6; D is possibly TRBD1 (5 bases). CDR1 is MNHEY and CDR2 is SVGAGI in the germline V gene. The CDR3 sequence is 15 residues long. V was trimmed by 4 bases and J by 8 bases, leaving 15 bases between them. In DNA form, the CDR3 reads TGTGCCAGCAGTTCCGGGGGATTGGGGGATTCACCCCTCCACTTT. As protein: CASSSGGLGDSPLHF.

The rearrangement joins TRBV10-3 to TRBJ1-6, with TRBD1 matching 8 bases. The CDR3 runs to 15 residues. Germline V gives CDR1 ENHRY, CDR2 SYGVKD. The junction had 3 bases not matched to a gene; V was cut back by 1 base and J by 7 bases. The CDR3, as DNA: TGTGCCATCAGTGAGTTGGACAGGGAGAATTCACCCCTCCACTTT. This codes for CAISELDRENSPLHF.

The chain couples TRBV10-3 to TRBJ1-2; no firm D call. The CDR3 covers 14 residues. Germline V gives CDR1 ENHRY, CDR2 SYGVKD. Trimming cost V 10 bases and J 4 bases, with 19 bases left between them. The CDR3: CATAIGGDLYGYTF. The CDR3 DNA reads as TGTGCCACCGCGATCGGTGGGGATCTCTATGGCTACACCTTC.

The rearrangement uses TRBV4-3 and TRBJ2-7; D possibly corresponds to TRBD2 (5 bases). The CDR3 extends over 13 amino acids. Trimming stripped 1 base from V and 6 bases from J, with 10 bases between. Germline V gene lookup returns CDR1 LGHNA and CDR2 YSLEER. The CDR3 spells CASSQVSTSEQYF. In DNA form, the CDR3 reads TGCGCCAGCAGCCAAGTCTCCACTAGCGAGCAGTACTTC.

The rearrangement uses TRBV30 and TRBJ1-4, with D possibly being TRBD1 (5 bases). In germline, CDR1 is GTSNPN, CDR2 SVGIG (reference sequence). Trimming took off 2 bases at V and 4 bases at J, with 20 bases between the two ends. CDR3 length: 17 residues. The CDR3 sequence is CAWSNWGSNPRNEKLFF. CDR3 DNA: TGTGCCTGGAGTAATTGGGGGAGTAACCCCCGTAATGAAAAACTGTTTTTT.

Turning to this clone: The same CDR3 is also encoded by other DNA sequences in this sample. Written as DNA, the CDR3 is TGTGCCAGCAGCCAACAGGGGGCATACGGCTACACCTTC. Encoded protein: CASSQQGAYGYTF. V gene TRBV27 combines with J gene TRBJ1-2; 9 bases line up with TRBD1. V was clipped by 6 bases and J by 8 bases; unmatched bases: 7. The CDR3 totals 13 residues. Germline CDR1 is MNHEY and CDR2 is SMNVEV (reference sequence).

Note on this clone: Distinct nucleotide sequences in the sample also encode this CDR3. The V call is TRBV5-1, the J call TRBJ2-3; TRBD2 matches at 10 bases. The CDR3 has 15 amino acids. After removal of 4 bases from V and 1 base from J, the junction contained 3 bases not matched to a gene. Germline CDR1 and CDR2: SGHRS and YFSETQ. The CDR3 DNA reads TGCGCCAGCAGCACCGGGACTAGCGGCACAGATACGCAGTATTTT. Protein product: CASSTGTSGTDTQYF.

The chain carries TRBV11-2 and TRBJ2-3; 10 bases match TRBD2. This CDR3 has 17 residues. Germline V gene lookup returns CDR1 SGHAT and CDR2 FQNNGV. Germline trimming cut 4 bases from V and 0 bases from J; bases unmatched to any gene: 7. Here the CDR3 DNA reads TGTGCCAGCAGCTCCCCAGGACTAGCGGTTAGCACAGATACGCAGTATTTT. Its protein is CASSSPGLAVSTDTQYF.

As for this clone: Other DNA sequences within the sample encode an identical CDR3. The chain has TRBV5-1 and TRBJ2-5, with TRBD1 matching 10 bases. The trim removed 7 bases at V and 5 bases at J, leaving 8 bases unmatched. Germline CDR1 and CDR2: SGHRS and YFSETQ. The CDR3 extends over 14 amino acids. The CDR3: CASSPGQGKETQYF. The CDR3 DNA reads as TGCGCCAGCTCTCCGGGACAGGGGAAGGAGACCCAGTACTTC.

Note on this clone: One junction end disagrees with the germline gene, perhaps due to a read error. The chain links TRBV20-1 to TRBJ2-1, with 11 bases aligning to TRBD1. The germline gives CDR1 DFQATT, CDR2 SNEGSKA (reference sequence). This CDR3 has 11 amino acids. The CDR3 spells CSATGTGGRVF. In DNA form, the CDR3 reads TGCAGTGCTACCGGGACAGGGGGTAGGGTCTTC.

The J gene is TRBJ1-2, the V gene TRBV12-5; 9 nucleotides agree with TRBD1. The CDR3 length is 14 residues. Per the germline V gene, CDR1 is LGHNT and CDR2 is FRNRAP. The ends lost 6 bases at V and 4 bases at J; junction bases unmatched: 6. In nucleotides, the CDR3 is TGTGCTAGTGGCCAGACAGGGGGACTCTATGGCTACACCTTC. It codes for CASGQTGGLYGYTF.

The V call is TRBV7-6, the J call TRBJ2-7; 8 nucleotides line up with TRBD1. The CDR3 is 14 amino acids. Germline V lookup: CDR1 SGHVS, CDR2 FNYEAQ. Trimming took 5 bases from V and 7 from J; bases not matched to a gene: 10. The CDR3 sequence is CASSTPGQAGEQYF. As DNA, the CDR3 is TGTGCCAGCAGCACCCCGGGACAGGCTGGGGAGCAGTACTTC.

The V call is TRBV5-1, the J call TRBJ2-3; possible D gene TRBD2, 6 bases. V shed 5 bases and J shed 2 bases, with 15 bases lying between them. CDR3 size: 15 residues. CDR1 and CDR2 (germline): SGHRS, YFSETQ. The CDR3 region is CASSYVAANTDTQYF. In DNA, the CDR3 is TGCGCCAGCAGTTACGTAGCGGCCAACACAGATACGCAGTATTTT.

The V gene is TRBV7-2, the J gene TRBJ1-1; D possibly corresponds to TRBD1 (5 bases). The germline CDR1 and CDR2 sequences are SGHTA and FQGNSA. The V end was cut by 5 bases, the J end by 1 base, with 11 bases between. The CDR3 is 14 residues long. CDR3 nucleotides: TGTGCCAGCAGCACCCGACAGACGAACACTGAAGCTTTCTTT. Its translation: CASSTRQTNTEAFF.

The genes are TRBV7-9 and TRBJ1-3; D not resolved. Looked up from germline, CDR1 is SEHNR and CDR2 is FQNEAQ (reference sequence). Trimming removed 3 bases from V and 0 bases from J, with 9 bases in between. The length of the CDR3 is 15 residues. In DNA, the CDR3 is TGTGCCAGCAGCTTTTGGGAGAACTCTGGAAACACCATATATTTT. This sequence encodes CASSFWENSGNTIYF.